The T cell receptor beta chain under discussion was sequenced for a study of CD8 T cell repertoires and HIV-1 epitope variants. Measured with immunoSEQ multiplex PCR; TCRdb has only the in-frame clones, and not every one. The repertoire includes about 2,500 clones, less than 70% of them detected once, and 45% sits in the top ten. This CDR3 region has 11 residues. Germline V lookup: CDR1 SGHKS, CDR2 YYEKEE (reference sequence). V lost 0 bases to trimming and J lost 3 bases, with 1 base between them. Details on this clone: Its antigen is not identified.

The material sequenced was cultured CD8+ T cells derived from PBMCs. The V and J genes are TRBV5-5 and TRBJ2-7; D uncertain. This sequence was found in a male donor with HIV. This chain's CDR3 is CASSLDYEQYF. CDR3 sequence (DNA): TGTGCCAGCAGCTTGGACTACGAGCAGTACTTC. Full variable domain (outside the CDR3, taken from reference TRBV5-5 and TRBJ2-7): DAGVTQSPTHLIKTRGQQVTLRCSPISGHKSVSWYQQVLGQGPQFIFQYYEKEERGRGNFPDRFSARQFPNYSSELNVNALLLGDSALYLCASSLDYEQYFGPGTRLTVT.